The present TCR beta chain was sequenced within a study of T cells in women clearing cervical HPV infection. About the study: Blood came at first lesion visit for cases, post-clearance for controls.

Findings and caveats of the study: Unknown T-cell numbers per sample may underlie the richness differences. Richness plus V gene abundances separated cases from controls with AUC approximately 0.78.

The CDR3 has 14 amino acids. The trim removed 1 base at V and 9 bases at J, leaving 6 bases unmatched. Germline V lookup: CDR1 SGHVS, CDR2 FQNEAQ. Average input was around 1,100 ng genomic DNA for immunoSEQ TCR beta CDR3 amplification. The table came from immunoSEQ multiplex PCR; TCRdb's copy has only in-frame clones and leaves some out. The table lists approximately 23,000 clones. As concerns this clone: Its antigen is unknown. With the read ending 3 residues before the CDR3 end, the germline J gene is used to fill in that end.

The sequence derives from a woman aged 18 to 75 with a cervical HPV16 infection that either progressed to CIN3+ or cleared (not recorded which). This chain links TRBV7-8 with TRBJ2-1; TRBD1 aligns across 7 bases. Sample: blood buffy coat. CDR3 DNA, as far as it was read: TGTGCCAGCAGCTTAGGGGACAGCCTTTTTGAG. It yields the protein CASSLGDSLFE. The full CDR3 sequence reads CASSLGDSLFEQFF.